This T cell receptor beta chain emerged from a study of blood T cell repertoires in COVID-19. Study-wide context: COVID-19 samples collected from the United States, Italy and Spain covered acute and convalescent phases.

The germline gives CDR1 SNHLY, CDR2 FYNNEI. The CDR3 totals 16 residues. The V and J ends lost 1 base and 0 bases, in that order; junction bases with no gene match: 3. Per the authors' pipeline: The assay estimated nucleated cells by amplifying reference gene primers. Clones were sequenced by immunoSEQ multiplex PCR, and TCRdb holds only the in-frame ones, with some missing. For V, J and clone size, that table is used; D and trimming come from the DNA. The sample consists of about 40,000 clones, 70% to 80% of them appearing once. The sequencing input was peripheral blood. This TCR derives from a woman aged 70 to 79 with acute or convalescent COVID-19. The chain has TRBV2 and TRBJ2-1, with 7 bases that match TRBD2. CDR3 protein: CASSEEGGSSYNEQFF. The CDR3, as DNA: TGTGCCAGCAGTGAAGAAGGCGGGAGCTCCTACAATGAGCAGTTCTTC. Combining the CDR3 with reference TRBV2 and TRBJ2-1 gives the whole variable domain EPEVTQTPSHQVTQMGQEVILRCVPISNHLYFYWYRQILGQKVEFLVSFYNNEISEKSEIFDDQFSVERPDGSNFTLKIRSTKLEDSAMYFCASSEEGGSSYNEQFFGPGTRLTVL.